Each of the 21 T cell receptor beta chains below was sequenced from the same sample in a study of molecular identifiers for immune sequencing clone quantification. MiXCR, applied by TCRdb to the PCR reads, yields one record per CDR3 protein. The sample gives 490,000 or so distinct CDR3 sequences, 20% to 25% of which show up once; about 0.8% is in the top ten. Sequenced input: naive CD8+ T cells from blood, with Jurkat cell RNA spiked in. The subset denotes: FACS-sorted CD8+CD4-CCR7+CD45RA+ naive T cells. The receptors originated from a human donor in good health. Some libraries in this study had Jurkat cell RNA spiked in.

This clonotype has ten or more counts. The J gene is TRBJ2-1, the V gene TRBV24-1; weak D call: TRBD1 (5 bases). Trimming removed 1 base from V and 10 bases from J, with 13 bases in between. Germline CDR1 is KGHDR and CDR2 is SFDVKD. The CDR3 contains 14 residues. CDR3 nucleotides: TGTGCCACCAGTGATTTTTCTGGGGCCAGAGAGCAGTTCTTC. This translates into CATSDFSGAREQFF.

The V gene is TRBV5-6, the J gene TRBJ2-1; the match to TRBD2 covers 8 bases. Germline CDR1 SGHDT, CDR2 YYEEEE. The V and J ends lost 5 bases and 6 bases, in that order; junction bases with no gene match: 10. There are 15 residues in the CDR3. This chain's CDR3 is CASRLSGSGPNEQFF. DNA for the CDR3: TGTGCCAGCAGACTCAGCGGGAGCGGCCCCAATGAGCAGTTCTTC.

The chain recombines TRBV11-2 with TRBJ2-7, with a tentative D call TRBD2 (6 bases). From germline, CDR1 is SGHAT and CDR2 FQNNGV. The length of the CDR3 is 16 residues. Trimming removed 3 bases from V and 3 bases from J, with 18 bases in between. This CDR3 is CASSFAPGLGGYEQYF. CDR3 sequence (DNA): TGTGCCAGCAGCTTCGCACCGGGTCTGGGGGGCTACGAGCAGTACTTC.

This clonotype was counted ten times or more. This chain links TRBV2 with TRBJ2-7; the match to TRBD2 covers 9 bases. Germline values: CDR1 SNHLY, CDR2 FYNNEI. Losses at the gene ends were 4 bases for V and 7 bases for J; bases not matched to a gene: 5. CDR3 length equals 13 residues. The CDR3 loop reads CASSAGLAGEQYF. The CDR3, as DNA: TGTGCCAGCAGTGCGGGACTAGCTGGTGAGCAGTACTTC.

This clonotype was observed a few times. This chain connects TRBV2 to TRBJ2-7; 7 bases are shared with TRBD1. V lost 3 bases, J lost 5 bases, and 7 bases stayed unmatched. CDR1 and CDR2 (germline): SNHLY, FYNNEI. CDR3 length: 14 residues. CDR3 region: CASSDETGFHEQYF. CDR3 DNA sequence: TGTGCCAGCAGTGACGAGACAGGGTTCCACGAGCAGTACTTC.

This clonotype has ten or more counts. The rearrangement joins TRBV7-6 to TRBJ2-5; D is possibly TRBD1 (5 bases). The CDR3 runs 17 residues. Per germline, CDR1 SGHVS and CDR2 FNYEAQ. V was cut by 1 base and J by 0 bases, with 15 bases left in between. CDR3 loop: CASSLELVQGHQETQYF. The DNA of the CDR3 is TGTGCCAGCAGCTTAGAGTTGGTGCAGGGTCACCAAGAGACCCAGTACTTC.

This clonotype appeared a few times. The chain links TRBV4-3 to TRBJ1-2; the D is unclear. V was clipped by 0 bases and J by 1 base, with 6 bases between them. The germline V gene has CDR1 LGHNA and CDR2 YSLEER. There are 14 residues in the CDR3. The CDR3 coding sequence is TGCGCCAGCAGCCAAGATGTGGGTAACTATGGCTACACCTTC. It codes for CASSQDVGNYGYTF.

A word on this clonotype: Since a much larger clone is just one base distant, this may be a read error. V and J are TRBV6-5 and TRBJ1-1; 9 positions agree with TRBD1. From germline, CDR1 is MNHEY and CDR2 SVGAGI. The CDR3 length is 13 residues. The CDR3 spells CACRDRVDTEAFF. The CDR3 nucleotides read TGTGCCTGCAGGGACAGGGTTGACACTGAAGCTTTCTTT.

This clonotype was seen only a few times. The V gene is TRBV7-9, the J gene TRBJ2-7; TRBD2 aligns across 9 bases. This CDR3 has 16 amino acids. The J segment lost 6 bases and the V segment lost 1 base, leaving 10 bases of the junction unmatched. Per germline, CDR1 SEHNR and CDR2 FQNEAQ (reference sequence). As DNA, the CDR3 is TGTGCCAGCAGCTTAGATTTAGCGGGAGTGGGGGCCGAGCAGTACTTC. Translating gives CASSLDLAGVGAEQYF. The full variable domain, its missing parts supplied by reference TRBV7-9 and TRBJ2-7, is DTGVSQNPRHKITKRGQNVTFRCDPISEHNRLYWYRQTLGQGPEFLTYFQNEAQLEKSRLLSDRFSAERPKGSFSTLEIQRTEQGDSAMYLCASSLDLAGVGAEQYFGPGTRLTVT.

This clonotype came up many times. The chain employs TRBV12-3 or TRBV12-4 and TRBJ2-3; perhaps TRBD2 as D (5 bases). With 0 bases removed from V and 4 bases from J, the gap between germline ends came to 8 bases. The CDR3 runs to 14 residues. The CDR3 sequence is CASSLAGVSDTQYF. Here the CDR3 DNA reads TGTGCCAGCAGTTTAGCGGGAGTGTCAGATACGCAGTATTTT.

This clonotype was seen repeatedly, ten times or more. The V and J genes are TRBV4-1 and TRBJ1-2; no clear D. Germline V lookup: CDR1 MGHRA, CDR2 YSYEKL. The CDR3 is 14 residues long. Trimming pared 0 bases from V and 1 base from J, leaving 6 bases between. CDR3 nucleotides: TGCGCCAGCAGCCAAGAAGGTTTTAACTATGGCTACACCTTC. It yields the protein CASSQEGFNYGYTF.

This clonotype was detected many times. This chain uses TRBV4-1 with TRBJ1-1, with 8 bases aligning to TRBD1. V gave up 0 bases and J gave up 1 base; unmatched junction bases: 4. The CDR3 consists of 16 residues. Germline values: CDR1 MGHRA, CDR2 YSYEKL. The CDR3 spells CASSQDVGQGNTEAFF. CDR3 DNA: TGCGCCAGCAGCCAAGATGTTGGACAGGGGAACACTGAAGCTTTCTTT.

This clonotype occurred many times. DNA of the CDR3: TGCGCCAGCAGCCAAAGGTCCACCCCGGGGGAGCAGTACTTC. It specifies CASSQRSTPGEQYF. The chain combines TRBV4-1 with TRBJ2-7, with D maybe TRBD2 (5 bases). Germline V gene sequence: CDR1 MGHRA, CDR2 YSYEKL. This CDR3 has 14 residues. Trimming removed 2 bases from V and 7 bases from J, with 15 bases in between.

This clonotype was recorded at least ten times. The chain combines TRBV4-1 with TRBJ2-7; 10 nucleotides match TRBD1. Trimming removed 3 bases from V and 6 bases from J; junction bases left unmatched: 5. The CDR3 has 14 amino acids. The V gene's germline CDR1 is MGHRA and CDR2 YSYEKL. The CDR3 DNA sequence: TGCGCCAGCAGCCAGCCGGGACAGGGGACCGAGCAGTACTTC. It encodes CASSQPGQGTEQYF.

The chain combines TRBV7-9 with TRBJ2-1; D possibly corresponds to TRBD1 (6 bases). This CDR3 is built from 15 residues. The V end lost 5 bases, the J end lost 0 bases, and 11 bases lay between the germline ends. Germline V gene sequence: CDR1 SEHNR, CDR2 FQNEAQ (reference sequence). The CDR3 bases are TGTGCCAGCAGCCTTCAGGGGCACTCCTACAATGAGCAGTTCTTC. It codes for CASSLQGHSYNEQFF.

The CDR3 protein is CASSLGGRVSYEQYF. For the CDR3, the DNA is TGTGCCAGCAGCTTAGGGGGGCGCGTCTCCTACGAGCAGTACTTC. The chain has TRBV7-9 and TRBJ2-7; a possible D gene is TRBD1 (6 bases). Germline loops: CDR1 SEHNR, CDR2 FQNEAQ (reference sequence). V gave up 1 base and J gave up 0 bases, with 10 bases separating them. The CDR3 spans 15 residues.

This clonotype was counted between two and nine times. The chain recombines TRBV19 with TRBJ2-3; D uncertain. The CDR3 totals 14 residues. Germline V gene lookup returns CDR1 LNHDA and CDR2 SQIVND (reference sequence). Deletions cut 3 bases from V and 7 bases from J, with 14 bases between. In nucleotides, the CDR3 is TGTGCCAGTAGTATTCCTGATAGTTTGAATACGCAGTATTTT. Encoded protein: CASSIPDSLNTQYF.

This clonotype appeared many times. V is TRBV4-3 and J is TRBJ1-3, with D possibly being TRBD1 (6 bases). The length of the CDR3 is 16 residues. The germline V gene encodes CDR1 LGHNA and CDR2 YSLEER. Trimming cost V 2 bases and J 4 bases, with 15 bases left between them. CDR3 residues: CASSQTLGGSGNTIYF. CDR3 in DNA: TGCGCCAGCAGCCAAACTTTAGGGGGATCGGGAAACACCATATATTTT.

This clonotype was counted many times. The CDR3 loop reads CASSFNRVLNTEAFF. The CDR3 nucleotides are TGTGCCAGCAGCTTTAACAGGGTACTGAACACTGAAGCTTTCTTT. J is TRBJ1-1 and V is TRBV7-2, with D perhaps matching TRBD1 (6 bases). The ends were cut back, 3 bases at V and 0 bases at J, with 11 bases in the middle. CDR3 length: 15 residues. CDR1 SGHTA and CDR2 FQGNSA come from the germline V gene. The variable domain in full, with the rest retrieved from reference TRBV7-2 and TRBJ1-1, is GAGVSQSPSNKVTEKGKDVELRCDPISGHTALYWYRQSLGQGLEFLIYFQGNSAPDKSGLPSDRFSAERTGGSVSTLTIQRTQQEDSAVYLCASSFNRVLNTEAFFGQGTRLTVV.

V and J are TRBV27 and TRBJ2-1, with D hard to call. CDR3 length equals 15 residues. The V end was cut by 5 bases, the J end by 0 bases, with 11 bases between. Germline-derived CDR1 and CDR2 are MNHEY and SMNVEV (reference sequence). The CDR3 DNA sequence: TGTGCCAGCAGTGACATCTTAAGCTCCTACAATGAGCAGTTCTTC. This codes for CASSDILSSYNEQFF.

The chain recombines TRBV25-1 with TRBJ2-4; possibly TRBD1 or TRBD2 for D (5 bases each). There are 10 residues in the CDR3. The germline V gene has CDR1 MGHDK and CDR2 SYGVNS. Trimming removed 9 bases from V and 11 bases from J, with 11 bases in between. This CDR3 is CARAQGLQYF. CDR3 in DNA: TGTGCCAGGGCCCAGGGACTTCAGTACTTC.